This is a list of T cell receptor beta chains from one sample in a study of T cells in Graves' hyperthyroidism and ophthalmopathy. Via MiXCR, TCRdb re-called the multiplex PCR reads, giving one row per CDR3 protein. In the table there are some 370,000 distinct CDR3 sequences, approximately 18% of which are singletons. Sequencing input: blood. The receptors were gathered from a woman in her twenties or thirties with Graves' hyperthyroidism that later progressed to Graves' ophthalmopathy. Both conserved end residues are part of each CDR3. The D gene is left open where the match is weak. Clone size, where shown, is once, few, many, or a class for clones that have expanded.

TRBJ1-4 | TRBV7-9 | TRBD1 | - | CASSVYRGNNEKLFF | TGTGCCAGCAGCGTGTACAGGGGAAATAATGAAAAACTGTTTTTT
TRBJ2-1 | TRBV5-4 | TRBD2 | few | CASSPLAGATNEQFF | TGTGCCAGCAGCCCGTTAGCGGGGGCAACAAATGAGCAGTTCTTC
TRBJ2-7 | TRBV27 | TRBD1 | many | CASSSHRGRSYEQYF | TGTGCCAGCAGTTCCCACAGGGGTAGGTCCTACGAGCAGTACTTC
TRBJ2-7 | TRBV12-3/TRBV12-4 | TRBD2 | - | CASSLVASGTNEQYF | TGTGCCAGCAGTTTAGTCGCTAGCGGGACCAACGAGCAGTACTTC
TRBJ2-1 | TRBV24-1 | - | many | CATSDSDPGREQFF | TGTGCCACCAGTGATTCAGACCCGGGGCGAGAGCAGTTCTTC
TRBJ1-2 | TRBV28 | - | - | CASREGQRLYGYTF | TGTGCCAGCAGGGAAGGACAGCGGCTCTATGGCTACACCTTC
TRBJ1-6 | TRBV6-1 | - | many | CASRQGWTYNSPLHF | TGTGCCAGCAGGCAGGGATGGACCTATAATTCACCCCTCCACTTT
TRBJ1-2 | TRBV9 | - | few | CASSVGGGGQDGYTF | TGTGCCAGCAGCGTAGGAGGTGGAGGGCAGGATGGCTACACCTTC
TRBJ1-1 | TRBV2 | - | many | CASSEHSLFYTEAFF | TGTGCCAGCAGTGAACACAGCCTATTTTACACTGAAGCTTTCTTT
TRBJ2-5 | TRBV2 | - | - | CASSGRASHAETQYF | TGTGCCAGCAGTGGAAGGGCGTCCCACGCGGAGACCCAGTACTTC
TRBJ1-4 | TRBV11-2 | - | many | CASSGQNNEKLFF | TGTGCCAGCAGCGGACAAAATAATGAAAAACTGTTTTTT
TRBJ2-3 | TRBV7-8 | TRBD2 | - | CASRLAGVILDTQYF | TGTGCCAGCAGGCTAGCGGGAGTGATCTTAGATACGCAGTATTTT
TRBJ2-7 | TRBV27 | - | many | CASSYERGYEQYF | TGTGCCAGCAGTTACGAGAGGGGCTACGAGCAGTACTTC
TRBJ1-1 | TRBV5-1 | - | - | CASSLGGGQYTEAFF | TGCGCCAGCAGCTTGGGGGGAGGACAGTACACTGAAGCTTTCTTT
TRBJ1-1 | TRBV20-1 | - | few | CSASWLGRAGNMNTEAFF | TGCAGTGCTAGTTGGTTAGGTCGCGCCGGAAATATGAACACTGAAGCTTTCTTT
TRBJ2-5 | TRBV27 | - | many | CASSPLGSGRTQYF | TGTGCCAGCAGTCCGCTCGGCAGCGGAAGGACCCAGTACTTC
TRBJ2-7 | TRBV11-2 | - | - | CASSLDSGVYLHYEQYF | TGTGCCAGCAGCTTAGATTCGGGGGTCTACCTCCACTACGAGCAGTACTTC
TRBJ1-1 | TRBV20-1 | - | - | CSAKLKNTEAFF | TGCAGTGCTAAGCTAAAGAACACTGAAGCTTTCTTT
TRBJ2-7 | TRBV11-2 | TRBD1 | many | CASSLGAGTGAYEQYF | TGTGCCAGCAGCTTAGGTGCCGGGACAGGGGCCTACGAGCAGTACTTC
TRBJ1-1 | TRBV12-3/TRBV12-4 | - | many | CASSLESSYDTEAFF | TGTGCCAGCAGTTTAGAGTCCAGTTACGACACTGAAGCTTTCTTT
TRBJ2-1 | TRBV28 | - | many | CASSLHRRFGSLNEQFF | TGTGCCAGCAGTTTACACCGCCGGTTCGGGAGCCTTAATGAGCAGTTCTTC
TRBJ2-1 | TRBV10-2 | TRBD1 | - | CASRAGTGGSRGQFF | TGCGCCAGCAGGGCCGGGACAGGGGGCTCTAGGGGGCAGTTCTTC
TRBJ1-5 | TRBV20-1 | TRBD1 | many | CSAIGTGAYNQPQHF | TGCAGTGCTATCGGGACAGGGGCTTACAATCAGCCCCAGCATTTT
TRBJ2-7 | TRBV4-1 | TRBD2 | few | CASSPRSGSGYEQYF | TGCGCCAGCAGCCCTCGAAGCGGGAGCGGCTACGAGCAGTACTTC
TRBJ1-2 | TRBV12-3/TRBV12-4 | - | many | CASSFGSYYTF | TGTGCCAGCAGTTTTGGCAGTTACTACACCTTC
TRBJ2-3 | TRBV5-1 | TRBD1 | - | CASSPEQGARADTQYF | TGCGCCAGCAGCCCAGAACAGGGGGCGAGGGCAGATACGCAGTATTTT
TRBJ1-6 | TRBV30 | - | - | CASDRKNSPLHF | TGTGCCAGCGACCGGAAGAATTCACCCCTCCACTTT
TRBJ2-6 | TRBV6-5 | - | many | CASSYSGAGANVLTF | TGTGCCAGCAGTTACTCGGGCGCTGGGGCCAACGTCCTGACTTTC
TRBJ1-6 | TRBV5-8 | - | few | CASTGTYSPLHF | TGTGCCAGCACCGGGACCTATTCACCCCTCCACTTT
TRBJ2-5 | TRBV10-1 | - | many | CASSELLLGPQYF | TGCGCCAGCAGTGAATTGTTGCTGGGACCCCAGTACTTC
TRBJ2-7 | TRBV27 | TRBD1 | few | CASTLTGASYEQYF | TGTGCCAGCACGCTTACAGGGGCGTCGTACGAGCAGTACTTC
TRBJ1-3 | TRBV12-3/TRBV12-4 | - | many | CASSFQGPFSGNTIYF | TGTGCCAGCAGTTTCCAGGGCCCGTTCTCTGGAAACACCATATATTTT
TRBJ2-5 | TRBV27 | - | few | CASSLKGTETQYF | TGTGCCAGCAGTTTAAAGGGGACAGAGACCCAGTACTTC
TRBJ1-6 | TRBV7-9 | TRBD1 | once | CASSPRDRGSNSPLHF | TGTGCCAGCAGCCCCCGGGACAGGGGTAGTAATTCACCCCTCCACTTT
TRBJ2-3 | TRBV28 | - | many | CASSPALGVGGTDTQYF | TGTGCCAGCAGTCCCGCCCTTGGGGTGGGCGGAACAGATACGCAGTATTTT
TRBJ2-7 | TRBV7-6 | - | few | CASSFGGNIYEQYF | TGTGCCAGCAGCTTCGGCGGGAATATATACGAGCAGTACTTC
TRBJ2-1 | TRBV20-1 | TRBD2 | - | CSASVASGSSYNEQFF | TGCAGTGCTAGTGTAGCTAGCGGGAGTTCCTACAATGAGCAGTTCTTC
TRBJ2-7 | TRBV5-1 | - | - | CASSLEGGPEQYF | TGCGCCAGCAGCTTGGAGGGGGGCCCCGAGCAGTACTTC
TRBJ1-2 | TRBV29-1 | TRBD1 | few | CSGGQGTVNGYTF | TGCAGCGGTGGACAGGGGACCGTCAATGGCTACACCTTC
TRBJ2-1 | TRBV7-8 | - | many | CASSSQGYNEQFF | TGTGCCAGCAGCTCCCAGGGCTACAATGAGCAGTTCTTC
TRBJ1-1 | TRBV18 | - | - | CASSPPGNKITDTEAFF | TGTGCCAGCTCACCACCGGGTAATAAGATAACGGACACTGAAGCTTTCTTT
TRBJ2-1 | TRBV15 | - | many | CATSLVRSSYNEQFF | TGTGCCACCAGCCTCGTGAGGAGTTCCTACAATGAGCAGTTCTTC
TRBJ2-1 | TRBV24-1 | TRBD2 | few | CATSASAGVRVNEQFF | TGTGCCACCAGTGCGTCGGCGGGAGTTAGGGTCAATGAGCAGTTCTTC
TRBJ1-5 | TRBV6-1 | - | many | CASSYVDQPQHF | TGTGCCAGCAGCTACGTGGATCAGCCCCAGCATTTT
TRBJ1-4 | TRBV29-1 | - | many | CSVAQARAGKLFF | TGCAGCGTCGCACAGGCTAGGGCGGGAAAACTGTTTTTT
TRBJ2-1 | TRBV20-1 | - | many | CSARVVTASSYNEQFF | TGCAGTGCTAGAGTTGTAACAGCTAGCTCCTACAATGAGCAGTTCTTC
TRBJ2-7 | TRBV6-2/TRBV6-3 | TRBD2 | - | CASRVTSGSNEQYF | TGTGCCAGCAGAGTGACTAGCGGGAGTAACGAGCAGTACTTC
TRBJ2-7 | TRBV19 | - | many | CASNSGTAYEQYF | TGTGCCAGTAACTCCGGGACTGCATACGAGCAGTACTTC
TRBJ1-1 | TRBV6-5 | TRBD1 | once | CASSSLGQDEAFF | TGTGCCAGCAGTTCGTTGGGACAGGATGAAGCTTTCTTT
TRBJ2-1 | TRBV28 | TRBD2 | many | CASSLSPSGGDEQFF | TGTGCCAGCAGTTTATCACCTAGCGGGGGCGATGAGCAGTTCTTC